This TCR beta chain was captured by sequencing in a study of blood T cell repertoires in COVID-19. At the level of the study: PBMCs, B-cell-depleted T cells, or T cells were the source of the cDNA or gDNA that made up the material.

Study members were between 18 and 89 years old and lived in 25 or so US regions. Recovery meant two consecutive negative NP/OP PCR tests, professional clearance, or resolved symptoms. CDR1 and CDR2 from the germline V gene are PRHDT and FYEKMQ (reference sequence). Trimming shortened V by 2 bases and J by 4 bases, and 11 bases separated the two germline ends. The CDR3 spans 15 residues. Methods used by the authors: Scientists estimated how many nucleated cells there were by amplifying reference gene primers. Here immunoSEQ multiplex PCR was the method, and the copy in TCRdb shows in-frame clones only, minus some. For V, J and clone size, that table is used; D and trimming come from the DNA. The sample lists a few hundred thousand clones, roughly nine tenths seen once, with just over 8% in the top ten.

Sequencing was performed on PBMCs or T cells enriched from blood (not recorded which). The sequence derives from an older woman who had recovered from COVID-19. This sequence joins TRBV13 and TRBJ1-4, with D perhaps matching TRBD1 (5 bases). The CDR3, as DNA: TGTGCCAGCAGCTTAAGGCGGGGGAGTAATGAAAAACTGTTTTTT. It specifies CASSLRRGSNEKLFF. Full variable domain (remainder filled in from reference TRBV13 and TRBJ1-4): AAGVIQSPRHLIKEKRETATLKCYPIPRHDTVYWYQQGPGQDPQFLISFYEKMQSDKGSIPDRFSAQQFSDYHSELNMSSLELGDSALYFCASSLRRGSNEKLFFGSGTQLSVL.